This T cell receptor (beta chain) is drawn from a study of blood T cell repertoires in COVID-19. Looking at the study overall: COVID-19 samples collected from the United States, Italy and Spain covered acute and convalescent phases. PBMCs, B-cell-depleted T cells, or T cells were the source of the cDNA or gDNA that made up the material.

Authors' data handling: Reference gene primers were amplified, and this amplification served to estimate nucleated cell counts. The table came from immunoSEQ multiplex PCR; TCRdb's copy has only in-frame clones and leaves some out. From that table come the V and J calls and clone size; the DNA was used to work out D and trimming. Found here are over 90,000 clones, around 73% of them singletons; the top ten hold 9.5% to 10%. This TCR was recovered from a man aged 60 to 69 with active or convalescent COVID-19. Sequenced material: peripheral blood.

The CDR3 sequence: CASRPGAGRSDTQYF. The CDR3 DNA sequence: TGTGCCAGCAGGCCCGGGGCGGGGAGATCAGATACGCAGTATTTT. The rearrangement links TRBV9 to TRBJ2-3; TRBD2 might be the D (6 bases). The germline V and J ends were trimmed by 5 bases and 4 bases, with 17 bases remaining between them. Germline V CDR1 and CDR2: SGDLS, YYNGEE. CDR3 length: 15 amino acids.